Presented here are 17 T cell receptor beta chains from one specimen sequenced in a study of T cell repertoires in aging, cancer and after chemotherapy. TRB rearrangements spanning V, D and J were amplified using mixed TRB-A/B primers. TCRdb reprocessed the multiplex PCR reads via MiXCR and lists one record per CDR3 protein. The sample consists of about 2,500 distinct CDR3 sequences, around 35% of them appearing once. Amplification of TCR beta used genomic DNA extracted from peripheral blood. Sequencing was carried out using blood. The receptors come from a human donor with a solid tumor.

The chain joins TRBV7-2 to TRBJ2-7; D unresolved. The CDR3 has 13 amino acids. Germline CDR1 reads SGHTA; CDR2 reads FQGNSA. V was pared by 5 bases and J by 6 bases, with 14 bases between. This CDR3 reads CASSPNSLSEQYF. The CDR3 nucleotides read TGTGCCAGCAGCCCGAACTCCCTGAGCGAGCAGTACTTC.

This clonotype is deemed large (0.1 to 1%). The chain has TRBV7-2 and TRBJ2-7; D is undetermined. The CDR3 is 14 residues long. V lost 4 bases and J lost 1, with 11 bases in between. CDR1 is SGHTA, CDR2 FQGNSA, per germline. This CDR3 is CASSWAIVSYEQYF. CDR3 coding DNA: TGTGCCAGCAGCTGGGCCATAGTTTCCTACGAGCAGTACTTC. The full variable domain, in which reference TRBV7-2 and TRBJ2-7 provide the parts outside the CDR3, is GAGVSQSPSNKVTEKGKDVELRCDPISGHTALYWYRQSLGQGLEFLIYFQGNSAPDKSGLPSDRFSAERTGGSVSTLTIQRTQQEDSAVYLCASSWAIVSYEQYFGPGTRLTVT.

DNA of the CDR3: TGTGCCAGTAAGGGGACTGGGGCCAACGTCCTGACTTTC. It encodes CASKGTGANVLTF. The chain employs TRBV19 and TRBJ2-6; TRBD1 might be the D (5 bases). Germline loops: CDR1 LNHDA, CDR2 SQIVND (reference sequence). V lost 7 bases and J 2 bases, leaving 6 bases between the germline ends. This CDR3 has 13 residues.

This clonotype was counted only a few times. In DNA, the CDR3 is TGCAGTGCTAGCCCCGAGGGCGGGAGCAGGGAGACCCAGTACTTC. Translating gives CSASPEGGSRETQYF. J is TRBJ2-5 and V is TRBV20-1; 7 nucleotides agree with TRBD2. Losses at the gene ends were 3 bases for V and 5 bases for J; bases not matched to a gene: 12. The CDR3 extends over 15 amino acids. The germline gives CDR1 DFQATT, CDR2 SNEGSKA (reference sequence).

This clonotype is labeled as medium-sized. The V call is TRBV30, the J call TRBJ2-7; D call uncertain. The V and J ends lost 5 bases and 5 bases respectively, with 10 bases between them. The germline V gene has CDR1 GTSNPN and CDR2 SVGIG (reference sequence). This CDR3 comprises 11 residues. CDR3 region: CAWSTGHEQYF. The CDR3 nucleotides read TGTGCCTGGTCGACGGGCCACGAGCAGTACTTC.

V is TRBV6-5 and J is TRBJ2-5; 15 bases align to TRBD2. Trimming took 6 bases from V and 4 from J; bases not matched to a gene: 6. CDR3 size: 16 residues. The germline gives CDR1 MNHEY, CDR2 SVGAGI. The CDR3 spells CASRGLAGGLGETQYF. In DNA form, the CDR3 reads TGTGCCAGCAGGGGACTAGCGGGAGGCCTGGGAGAGACCCAGTACTTC.

The chain combines TRBV20-1 with TRBJ1-5, with no clear D. Germline V gives CDR1 DFQATT, CDR2 SNEGSKA (reference sequence). The CDR3 totals 13 residues. V lost 6 bases and J 0 bases, leaving 9 bases between the germline ends. The CDR3 sequence: CSAQRDSNQPQHF. The CDR3 DNA is TGCAGTGCCCAGAGGGATAGCAATCAGCCCCAGCATTTT.

This clonotype is termed medium-sized. This sequence joins TRBV6-1 and TRBJ2-7; 10 nucleotides match TRBD1. CDR1 is MNHNS and CDR2 is SASEGT in the germline V gene. The CDR3 is 16 amino acids. V was clipped by 6 bases and J by 3 bases; unmatched bases: 11. The CDR3 sequence is CASSYPGDRGIYEQYF. The CDR3 bases are TGTGCCAGCAGCTACCCTGGGGACAGGGGTATCTACGAGCAGTACTTC.

This clonotype has just a few counts. The J gene is TRBJ2-7, the V gene TRBV15; TRBD2 is a possible D gene (5 bases). CDR3 length equals 12 residues. Germline V gene data show CDR1 as LNHNV and CDR2 as YYDKDF (reference sequence). V gave up 2 bases and J gave up 6 bases, with 8 bases separating them. CDR3 sequence reads: CATSRSEGEQYF. As DNA, the CDR3 is TGTGCCACCAGCAGATCCGAGGGCGAGCAGTACTTC.

This clonotype was seen a handful of times. The gene calls are TRBV10-3 and TRBJ2-2; D uncertain. Per the germline V gene, CDR1 is ENHRY and CDR2 is SYGVKD. The CDR3 covers 13 residues. The V end was cut by 3 bases, the J end by 8 bases, with 10 bases between. This chain's CDR3 is CAISDGSPGELFF. The CDR3 nucleotides are TGTGCCATCAGTGATGGCAGCCCGGGGGAGCTGTTTTTT.

The chain recombines TRBV6-2 or TRBV6-3 with TRBJ2-5; D uncertain. CDR1 is MNHEY, CDR2 SVGEGT, per germline. With 2 bases removed from V and 6 bases from J, the gap between germline ends came to 7 bases. There are 12 residues in the CDR3. The CDR3 sequence: CASSYEVKTQYF. The CDR3 coding sequence is TGTGCCAGCAGTTACGAGGTGAAGACCCAGTACTTC.

This clonotype was counted between two and nine times. The rearrangement joins TRBV13 to TRBJ1-2; 8 bases map to TRBD1. With V trimmed by 0 bases and J by 4 bases, 7 bases remained unmatched. The germline CDR1 and CDR2 sequences are PRHDT and FYEKMQ (reference sequence). The CDR3 sequence is 16 residues long. The CDR3 sequence is CASSLGRGRGGYGYTF. The CDR3 DNA sequence: TGTGCCAGCAGCTTAGGCAGGGGGCGAGGAGGCTATGGCTACACCTTC.

This rearrangement joins TRBV7-6 to TRBJ2-1; no clear D. Trimming stripped 5 bases from V and 5 bases from J, with 7 bases between. Germline CDR1 reads SGHVS; CDR2 reads FNYEAQ. The CDR3 totals 12 residues. CDR3 in amino acids: CASSPGHNEQFF. CDR3 sequence (DNA): TGTGCCAGCAGCCCCGGGCACAATGAGCAGTTCTTC.

The rearrangement uses TRBV7-9 and TRBJ2-1, with 7 bases aligning to TRBD1. J gave up 5 bases and V 1 base, and 8 bases lay outside the gene matches. This CDR3 region has 16 residues. Per germline, CDR1 SEHNR and CDR2 FQNEAQ (reference sequence). CDR3 sequence (DNA): TGTGCCAGCAGCTTAGTCCGTTGGGGACAGAACAATGAGCAGTTCTTC. Translation gives CASSLVRWGQNNEQFF.

The chain links TRBV19 to TRBJ1-5, with D perhaps TRBD1 (5 bases). CDR3 length equals 15 residues. Looked up from germline, CDR1 is LNHDA and CDR2 is SQIVND (reference sequence). V gave up 2 bases and J gave up 5 bases, with 13 bases separating them. CDR3 region: CASSIRGVRDQPQHF. The CDR3 DNA is TGTGCCAGTAGTATAAGAGGGGTCAGGGATCAGCCCCAGCATTTT.

As concerns this clonotype: One junction end disagrees with the germline gene, perhaps due to a read error. The chain couples TRBV27 to TRBJ2-2; D gene ambiguous. Germline V gene lookup returns CDR1 MNHEY and CDR2 SMNVEV (reference sequence). This CDR3 has 13 residues. The CDR3: CTSSPLRPGELFF. The CDR3 nucleotides are TGTACCAGCAGTCCTTTGAGGCCCGGGGAGCTGTTTTTT.

This chain uses TRBV7-9 with TRBJ2-7, with 10 bases aligning to TRBD2. The V and J ends lost 0 bases and 7 bases, in that order; junction bases with no gene match: 6. Germline assignment: CDR1 SEHNR and CDR2 FQNEAQ (reference sequence). CDR3 length: 15 amino acids. The CDR3 nucleotides are TGTGCCAGCAGCTTAGCGCTAGCGGGAGTTGGAGAGCAGTACTTC. Amino acids: CASSLALAGVGEQYF.